This T cell receptor (beta chain) was captured by sequencing in a study of blood T cells in healthy people across ages (dated by TCRdb to about 2015). The study in broad terms: In model experiments, template switching captured about one uniquely barcoded TCR beta cDNA molecule for every two T cells. The donors were divided into four age groups: young (average around 16 years), middle-aged (approximately 41), aged (62) and long-lived (around 87). Using the same blood draw, the study looked at two additional independent replicas of 1 million unique cDNA reads for two donors, one aged 18 to 30 and the other aged 80 or older. To avoid experimental bias, donors of different ages were spread randomly across the sequencing lanes. Age-related changes in TCR beta repertoire diversity were measured in the study by deep sequencing normalized with unique cDNA molecular identifiers.

CDR1 is given as SEHNR and CDR2 as FQNEAQ, both from the germline V gene (reference sequence). V is shortened by 10 bases, J by 0 bases, and the region joining them spans 13 bases. CDR3 length: 14 amino acids, cysteine to phenylalanine. Here the CDR3 DNA is all that survives: 42 bases in frame from base 1. The library was obtained by 5' RACE. Data came from an Illumina HiSeq 2500. The second PCR ran for about 6 to 12 cycles and used a J-beta primer mix along with a sample-barcoded 5' primer. Each TCR beta cDNA molecule received a unique molecular identifier from a template-switch 5' adaptor carrying 12 random nucleotides. At least 3 million CDR3-containing paired-end reads were obtained from each sample. First-strand cDNA synthesis was performed from all RNA using the Mint cDNA synthesis kit, with priming by a TRBC-specific oligonucleotide. Following uracil-DNA glycosylase treatment, all cDNA underwent a first 18-cycle PCR with the universal primers M1SS and BC2_uni_R. In the original analysis: For normalization, 1 million high-quality reads were randomly selected from each sample, with every read carrying a distinct molecular identifier. Instead of being binned into consensus sequences, reads with shared molecular identifiers were discarded. CDR3 identification, clonotype clustering and error correction used MiTCR with a Q25 quality threshold and the strictest error-elimination algorithm. A nonparametric unseen species model with Euler transformation was used to estimate lower-bound total TCR beta diversity. Through fastp at Q25 and MiXCR, TCRdb rebuilt clones from the public reads, retaining in-frame beta chains. Rows are unified per CDR3 protein, each entry keeping the most common DNA and genes. It is TCRdb's table, rather than the study itself, that gives the V and J calls and clone size. Across this sample there are 650,000 to 1,000,000 distinct CDR3 sequences, with about 37% seen only once. Together, the top ten hold approximately 12% of the sample.

Systemically healthy Caucasian individuals from Russia, about 38 in total and aged about 6 to 90 years, were included as donors. About 9.8 milliliters of peripheral blood were drawn from each donor into EDTA-treated Vacutainer tubes. Ficoll-Paque density-gradient centrifugation was used to isolate PBMCs, with at least 6.5 million per sample. Trizol reagent was used to extract total RNA from the PBMCs, yielding at least 5.5 micrograms per sample. For every donor, an aliquot of PBMCs went through flow cytometry to measure the percentages of naive CD45RAhigh/CD27high T cells. In the case of this clonotype: The clone's antigen remains unknown. A much bigger clone sits one base away, suggesting this may be a read error.

The full study reports these points: The CMV infection status of donors was not known, potentially confounding age-related changes in expanded clonotypes. Compared with the aged group, the long-lived group had more naive CD4+ T cells, fewer expanded clones and increased TCR diversity, suggesting age selection. The percentage of naive T cells measured by flow cytometry correlated strongly with observed TCR beta diversity. Estimates of total diversity based on one million sequenced T cells were considered lower bounds and underestimates. Bulk unsorted PBMC profiling prevented conclusive comparison of naive and antigen-experienced compartments. Observed TCR beta diversity per million T cells fell roughly linearly with age, and a significant reduction was already apparent by age roughly 40.

The sequenced sample consisted of blood. This receptor was identified in a young man in good health. The chain uses TRBV7-9 and TRBJ2-1, with no reliable assignment of the D segment. This receptor has the CDR3 CATALVGSYNEQFF. The nucleotides read TGTGCCACCGCGCTGGTCGGCTCCTACAATGAGCAGTTCTTC.